This T cell receptor (beta chain) is from a study of CXCR3-negative and CXCR3-positive naive CD8 T cells. Whole-study context: For each library, about 1.5 +/- 0.3 million TRB reads were obtained, about 135 million in total. Study-level points and caveats: Memory CD8+ cells showed much lower diversity, while both naive subsets were comparably high.

All TRB cDNA libraries came from 5' RACE performed with UMI labels. From the 5' RACE reads, TCRdb lists one entry per CDR3 protein and no DNA. The table lists about 130,000 distinct CDR3 sequences. Using triplicate sorts, some 300,000 cells were collected each time from every CD8+ T cell subset. Naive CD8+ T cells had a CD45RO-CCR7+CD27+CD95- phenotype. Germline V gives CDR1 SEHNR, CDR2 FQNEAQ (reference sequence). The CDR3 length is 13 residues. Comment on this clonotype: Its antigen is undetermined.

The TCR sequence derives from a human donor in good health. Some clones in this sample may be carry-over from other donors' samples. Source material: naive CXCR3- CD8+ T cells from blood. Subset described: CD45RO-CCR7+CD27+CD95- naive CD8+ T cells lacking CXCR3 (TNR3-). This chain joins TRBV7-9 and TRBJ1-5. This CDR3 reads CASAQGSGQPQHF.